A selection of T cell receptor beta chains follows, all from one sample in a study of blood T cells in healthy people across ages. TCRdb independently ran MiXCR on the 5' RACE reads; one entry per CDR3 protein. The table shows about 630,000 distinct CDR3 sequences, with 20% to 25% occurring only once. Sequencing was done on a sample of blood. These receptor sequences come from a man between 65 and 79 years old in good health. Each CDR3 is given with its conserved first and last residue. A D gene is named only where the DNA matches it firmly. A clone size is listed for some rows: how often the clone was seen (once, few, many), or a class if it is expanded.

D gene,clone size,J gene,CDR3 length,V gene,CDR3 protein,CDR3 DNA
.,few,TRBJ1-2,15,TRBV4-3,CASSQVGASNYGYTF,TGCGCCAGCAGCCAAGTTGGGGCCTCTAACTATGGCTACACCTTC
TRBD2,.,TRBJ2-2,18,TRBV5-1,CASSFDPSGRAGTGELFF,TGCGCCAGCAGCTTTGATCCTAGCGGGAGGGCCGGCACCGGGGAGCTGTTTTTT
.,few,TRBJ2-4,12,TRBV6-2/TRBV6-3,CASSGPSDIQYF,TGTGCCAGCAGTGGGCCCTCGGACATTCAGTACTTC
.,.,TRBJ2-1,15,TRBV5-1,CASSLEGEGYNEQFF,TGCGCCAGCAGCTTGGAGGGGGAGGGCTACAATGAGCAGTTCTTC
.,.,TRBJ1-4,15,TRBV28,CASSTPTPTNEKLFF,TGTGCCAGCAGTACCCCAACCCCAACTAATGAAAAACTGTTTTTT
TRBD2,.,TRBJ2-1,16,TRBV3-1,CASSQVPAGVHNEQFF,TGTGCCAGCAGCCAAGTCCCAGCGGGAGTTCACAATGAGCAGTTCTTC
TRBD2,many,TRBJ2-1,14,TRBV29-1,CSARLVAGYNEQFF,TGCAGCGCCCGGCTGGTAGCGGGGTACAATGAGCAGTTCTTC
.,.,TRBJ2-3,14,TRBV18,CASSRGGTLDTQYF,TGTGCCAGCTCACGAGGGGGGACCCTAGATACGCAGTATTTT
TRBD1,.,TRBJ2-1,14,TRBV19,CASNPGGVSQEQFF,TGTGCCAGTAATCCAGGGGGAGTGTCACAGGAGCAGTTCTTC
.,few,TRBJ2-1,14,TRBV28,CASSLFGRALEQFF,TGTGCCAGCAGTTTGTTCGGCAGGGCATTAGAGCAGTTCTTC
.,.,TRBJ1-1,14,TRBV19,CASSTGQKNTEAFF,TGTGCCAGTAGTACCGGACAGAAGAACACTGAAGCTTTCTTT
TRBD1,.,TRBJ2-2,15,TRBV6-1,CASTTGTGGTGELFF,TGTGCCAGCACCACCGGGACAGGGGGCACCGGGGAGCTGTTTTTT
.,.,TRBJ2-7,13,TRBV7-6,CASSNQGSYEQYF,TGTGCCAGCAGCAACCAGGGGTCCTACGAGCAGTACTTC
.,few,TRBJ1-1,13,TRBV12-3/TRBV12-4,CANSFRGGTEAFF,TGTGCCAACAGTTTTCGGGGGGGCACTGAAGCTTTCTTT
TRBD2,.,TRBJ2-3,15,TRBV12-3/TRBV12-4,CASCLAGVGTDTQYF,TGTGCCAGCTGCCTAGCGGGAGTCGGCACAGATACGCAGTATTTT
.,few,TRBJ2-7,11,TRBV20-1,CSARKQGEQYF,TGCAGTGCTAGGAAACAGGGCGAGCAGTACTTC
.,.,TRBJ2-6,16,TRBV9,CASSALFSSGANVLTF,TGTGCCAGCAGCGCTCTCTTTTCCTCTGGGGCCAACGTCCTGACTTTC
TRBD1,.,TRBJ2-2,15,TRBV12-3/TRBV12-4,CASSLGGQGTGELFF,TGTGCCAGCAGTTTAGGGGGACAGGGGACCGGGGAGCTGTTTTTT
TRBD2,many,TRBJ2-1,15,TRBV7-2,CASSLLAGKYNEQFF,TGTGCCAGCAGCTTACTAGCGGGAAAATACAATGAGCAGTTCTTC
TRBD1,.,TRBJ1-5,14,TRBV19,CASTSSGGVQPQHF,TGTGCCAGTACCTCATCAGGGGGGGTTCAGCCCCAGCATTTT
.,many,TRBJ1-4,14,TRBV25-1,CASSELRSNEKLFF,TGTGCCAGCAGTGAATTGAGATCTAATGAAAAACTGTTTTTT
.,.,TRBJ2-5,14,TRBV5-1,CASSLGGIRETQYF,TGCGCCAGCAGCTTGGGCGGGATCAGGGAGACCCAGTACTTC
TRBD2,few,TRBJ2-3,17,TRBV5-6,CASSSLTSGKNTDTQYF,TGTGCCAGCAGCTCCCTGACTAGCGGGAAAAACACAGATACGCAGTATTTT
.,many,TRBJ2-5,13,TRBV10-3,CAISEALEETQYF,TGTGCCATCAGTGAAGCGTTGGAAGAGACCCAGTACTTC
.,few,TRBJ1-5,16,TRBV5-5,CASSLVPSGEIQPQHF,TGTGCCAGCAGCTTGGTGCCTTCAGGGGAAATTCAGCCCCAGCATTTT
.,many,TRBJ2-7,12,TRBV2,CASSELSYEQYF,TGTGCCAGCAGTGAACTGTCCTACGAGCAGTACTTC
.,few,TRBJ1-5,15,TRBV9,CASGYSSDSNQPQHF,TGTGCCAGCGGCTATAGCAGCGATAGCAATCAGCCCCAGCATTTT
.,few,TRBJ2-3,16,TRBV13,CASSLYGAASTDTQYF,TGTGCCAGCAGCTTATATGGGGCGGCCAGCACAGATACGCAGTATTTT
TRBD2,.,TRBJ2-1,14,TRBV2,CASSVGTSGNEQFF,TGTGCCAGCAGTGTAGGGACTAGCGGGAATGAGCAGTTCTTC
TRBD2,.,TRBJ2-5,17,TRBV27,CASSIGALAGVGETQYF,TGTGCCAGCAGCATAGGGGCCTTGGCGGGAGTTGGCGAGACCCAGTACTTC
.,.,TRBJ2-7,12,TRBV20-1,CSARLGGLEQYF,TGCAGTGCTAGACTTGGCGGGCTCGAGCAGTACTTC
TRBD2,.,TRBJ2-1,15,TRBV7-9,CASCSSGREINEQFF,TGTGCCAGCTGCTCTAGCGGGAGGGAAATAAATGAACAGTTCTTC
.,.,TRBJ2-5,11,TRBV5-1,CASSWGVTQYF,TGCGCCAGCAGCTGGGGGGTGACCCAGTACTTC
.,.,TRBJ1-1,12,TRBV7-2,CASSTGTPVAFF,TGTGCCAGCAGCACAGGGACGCCTGTGGCTTTCTTT
.,few,TRBJ2-1,11,TRBV20-1,CSARLESEQFF,TGCAGTGCTCGACTAGAGAGTGAGCAGTTCTTC
.,.,TRBJ2-3,17,TRBV18,CASSPVLASVSTDTQYF,TGTGCCAGCTCACCAGTGCTGGCTAGCGTTAGCACAGATACGCAGTATTTT
.,.,TRBJ1-2,20,TRBV20-1,CSAGLYTGSPSLTRNYGYTF,TGCAGTGCTGGGTTATATACAGGAAGTCCCTCTCTTACGCGAAACTATGGCTACACCTTC
TRBD2,.,TRBJ2-2,15,TRBV20-1,CSARTSGRADGELFF,TGCAGTGCCAGAACTAGCGGGAGGGCTGACGGGGAGCTGTTTTTT
TRBD1,few,TRBJ1-4,16,TRBV3-1,CASSRRQGAANEKLFF,TGTGCCAGCAGCAGACGACAGGGGGCGGCTAATGAAAAACTGTTTTTT
.,few,TRBJ2-2,16,TRBV19,CASSIINIPNTGELFF,TGTGCCAGTAGTATTATAAACATACCGAACACCGGGGAGCTGTTTTTT
.,.,TRBJ2-1,17,TRBV21-1,CASSKVISGRAHNEQFF,TGTGCCAGCAGCAAAGTGATTAGCGGGAGGGCCCATAATGAGCAGTTCTTC
.,few,TRBJ2-5,15,TRBV6-1,CASSEGLRIMETQYF,TGTGCCAGCAGTGAAGGCCTCAGGATAATGGAGACCCAGTACTTC
TRBD2,few,TRBJ2-1,14,TRBV24-1,CATSAAGVGNEQFF,TGTGCCACCAGTGCAGCGGGAGTGGGGAATGAGCAGTTCTTC
.,few,TRBJ1-3,15,TRBV5-8,CASSGKTVSGNTIYF,TGTGCCAGCAGCGGAAAGACAGTCTCTGGAAACACCATATATTTT
TRBD2,.,TRBJ2-3,14,TRBV20-1,CSANPSGRADTQYF,TGCAGTGCTAACCCTAGCGGGAGAGCAGATACGCAGTATTTT
TRBD2,.,TRBJ2-1,14,TRBV12-3/TRBV12-4,CASRHSGRSNEQFF,TGTGCCAGCAGACACAGCGGGAGGAGCAATGAGCAGTTCTTC
.,.,TRBJ2-5,12,TRBV28,CASSPRRAQQYF,TGTGCCAGCAGTCCCCGGAGAGCCCAACAGTACTTC
TRBD2,few,TRBJ2-5,14,TRBV5-1,CASSRASGKETQYF,TGCGCCAGCAGCCGGGCTAGCGGTAAAGAGACCCAGTACTTC
.,.,TRBJ2-7,15,TRBV6-1,CASSEAAGSPYEQYF,TGTGCCAGCAGTGAAGCTGCGGGAAGCCCCTACGAGCAGTACTTC
TRBD2,many,TRBJ2-1,16,TRBV29-1,CSVSYPGLAGANEQFF,TGCAGCGTTTCGTATCCGGGACTAGCGGGAGCTAATGAGCAGTTCTTC
TRBD1,.,TRBJ2-5,12,TRBV7-9,CASSRTGSGQYF,TGTGCCAGCAGCCGGACAGGTTCCGGGCAGTACTTC
TRBD2,few,TRBJ2-5,18,TRBV4-3,CASSQDRGLAVFGETQYF,TGCGCCAGCAGCCAAGATCGAGGACTAGCGGTTTTCGGAGAGACCCAGTACTTC
.,.,TRBJ2-5,12,TRBV6-2/TRBV6-3,CASATRQETQYF,TGTGCCAGCGCAACCAGGCAAGAGACCCAGTACTTC
TRBD2,.,TRBJ2-1,14,TRBV20-1,CSARPTSGRWEQFF,TGCAGTGCTAGACCCACTAGCGGGAGATGGGAGCAGTTCTTC